This entry lists 13 T cell receptor beta chains sequenced from one sample in a study of control samples from healthy donors and cancer patients. Here immunoSEQ multiplex PCR was the method, and the copy in TCRdb shows in-frame clones only, minus some. The sample records about 140,000 clones, under 95% being singletons. The specimen sequenced was blood. These receptors all come from a middle-aged man in good health.

V and J are TRBV9 and TRBJ2-3; 7 bases fit TRBD1. The CDR3 contains 16 residues. Germline V gene lookup returns CDR1 SGDLS and CDR2 YYNGEE. J lost 0 bases, V lost 4 bases, and 8 bases had no gene match. CDR3 sequence reads: CASSLSSGQSTDTQYF. CDR3 DNA sequence: TGTGCCAGCAGCCTAAGCTCGGGACAGAGCACAGATACGCAGTATTTT. Full variable domain (outside the CDR3, taken from reference TRBV9 and TRBJ2-3): DSGVTQTPKHLITATGQRVTLRCSPRSGDLSVYWYQQSLDQGLQFLIQYYNGEERAKGNILERFSAQQFPDLHSELNLSSLELGDSALYFCASSLSSGQSTDTQYFGPGTRLTVL.

This chain uses TRBV9 with TRBJ1-1, with 11 nucleotides matching TRBD1. The CDR3 totals 15 residues. Germline trimming cut 3 bases from V and 3 bases from J; bases unmatched to any gene: 4. The germline V gene encodes CDR1 SGDLS and CDR2 YYNGEE. The DNA for the CDR3 is TGTGCCAGCAGCGCTGGACAGGGGGCTTACACTGAAGCTTTCTTT. Translated, it gives CASSAGQGAYTEAFF.

The chain carries TRBV7-9 and TRBJ2-1; 9 bases map to TRBD2. V trimming: 5 bases; J trimming: 10 bases; junction bases outside the gene matches: 18. The length of the CDR3 is 17 residues. Germline lookup yields CDR1 SEHNR and CDR2 FQNEAQ (reference sequence). CDR3 nucleotide sequence: TGTGCCAGCAGCCCAGGGAGAAGCGGGAGGCCACCCACAGAGCAGTTCTTC. Encoded protein: CASSPGRSGRPPTEQFF.

The J gene is TRBJ1-5, the V gene TRBV18; D gene unclear. V gave up 0 bases and J gave up 5 bases, with 11 bases separating them. The CDR3 extends over 15 amino acids. In germline, CDR1 is KGHSH, CDR2 LQKENI. The CDR3 is CASSPPGPADQPQHF. CDR3 DNA sequence: TGTGCCAGCTCACCACCCGGGCCGGCAGATCAGCCCCAGCATTTT.

The genes are TRBV7-9 and TRBJ2-2, with D maybe TRBD1 (6 bases). The germline CDR1 and CDR2 sequences are SEHNR and FQNEAQ (reference sequence). The V and J ends lost 4 bases and 6 bases respectively, with 15 bases between them. The CDR3 totals 15 residues. The CDR3 nucleotides are TGTGCCAGCAGCTATAATCAGGGGAAGGCCGGGGAGCTGTTTTTT. It codes for CASSYNQGKAGELFF.

The rearrangement uses TRBV2 and TRBJ2-2; no definite D call. This CDR3 is 15 amino acids long. CDR1 is SNHLY and CDR2 is FYNNEI in the germline V gene. Trimming stripped 8 bases from V and 2 bases from J, with 15 bases between. The CDR3 DNA reads TGTGCCAGCTCCCTTGGGCGCCTTAACACCGGGGAGCTGTTTTTT. It encodes CASSLGRLNTGELFF.

V is TRBV3-1 (or the pseudogene TRBV3-2) and J is TRBJ2-3; 7 nucleotides align to TRBD2. This CDR3 region has 15 residues. Germline assignment: CDR1 LGHDT and CDR2 YNNKEL (reference sequence). The ends lost 0 bases at V and 4 bases at J; junction bases unmatched: 4. CDR3 sequence reads: CASSQDHRGADTQYF. The CDR3 DNA reads as TGTGCCAGCAGCCAAGATCACCGGGGGGCAGATACGCAGTATTTT.

CDR3 bases: TGCGCCAGCAGCTTGATATGGCGGCAGCTGAGCGAGCAGTACTTC. Translated: CASSLIWRQLSEQYF. The chain couples TRBV5-1 to TRBJ2-7, with D uncertain. The CDR3 length is 15 residues. The V gene lost 1 base and the J gene lost 6 bases, with 17 bases spanning the gap. Per germline, CDR1 SGHRS and CDR2 YFSETQ.

This clone was recorded once. This chain uses TRBV9 with TRBJ1-1, with 9 positions matching TRBD1. Germline V CDR1 and CDR2: SGDLS, YYNGEE. CDR3 length: 15 residues. The ends lost 3 bases at V and 1 base at J; junction bases unmatched: 4. Written as DNA, the CDR3 is TGTGCCAGCAGCGCGACAGGGGGTTCGAACACTGAAGCTTTCTTT. This sequence encodes CASSATGGSNTEAFF.

The chain is built from TRBV6-2 or TRBV6-3 and TRBJ1-6, with D unclear. The germline gives CDR1 MNHEY, CDR2 SVGEGT. The CDR3 totals 13 residues. The V end was cut by 6 bases, the J end by 13 bases, with 16 bases between. CDR3 residues: CASSRPVLPPLHF. The DNA of the CDR3 is TGTGCCAGCAGCCGACCGGTTCTCCCTCCCCTCCACTTT.

The rearrangement joins TRBV24-1 to TRBJ2-1; D is ambiguous. This CDR3 is 13 amino acids long. V was shortened by 7 bases and J by 6 bases, with 12 bases between the two germline ends. Germline CDR1 is KGHDR and CDR2 is SFDVKD. CDR3 residues: CATSPGGSNEQFF. The CDR3 DNA follows: TGTGCCACCAGCCCCGGCGGAAGCAATGAGCAGTTCTTC.

The V and J genes are TRBV9 and TRBJ1-4; D might be TRBD1 (5 bases). This CDR3 region has 14 residues. Trimming stripped 5 bases from V and 8 bases from J, with 16 bases between. Germline lookup yields CDR1 SGDLS and CDR2 YYNGEE. CDR3 bases: TGTGCCAGCAGTGGGGCGGGGGAGGAGGAAAAACTGTTTTTT. This sequence encodes CASSGAGEEEKLFF.

This clone was seen a single time. The sample carries other DNA sequences with the same CDR3. In DNA form, the CDR3 reads TGTGCCAGCAGCTCCCCTCGCCAGGAGCAGTACTTC. Amino acid sequence: CASSSPRQEQYF. The rearrangement links TRBV27 to TRBJ2-7; D call uncertain. The CDR3 runs 12 residues. The V gene's germline CDR1 is MNHEY and CDR2 SMNVEV (reference sequence). V gave up 6 bases and J gave up 7 bases, with 13 bases separating them.